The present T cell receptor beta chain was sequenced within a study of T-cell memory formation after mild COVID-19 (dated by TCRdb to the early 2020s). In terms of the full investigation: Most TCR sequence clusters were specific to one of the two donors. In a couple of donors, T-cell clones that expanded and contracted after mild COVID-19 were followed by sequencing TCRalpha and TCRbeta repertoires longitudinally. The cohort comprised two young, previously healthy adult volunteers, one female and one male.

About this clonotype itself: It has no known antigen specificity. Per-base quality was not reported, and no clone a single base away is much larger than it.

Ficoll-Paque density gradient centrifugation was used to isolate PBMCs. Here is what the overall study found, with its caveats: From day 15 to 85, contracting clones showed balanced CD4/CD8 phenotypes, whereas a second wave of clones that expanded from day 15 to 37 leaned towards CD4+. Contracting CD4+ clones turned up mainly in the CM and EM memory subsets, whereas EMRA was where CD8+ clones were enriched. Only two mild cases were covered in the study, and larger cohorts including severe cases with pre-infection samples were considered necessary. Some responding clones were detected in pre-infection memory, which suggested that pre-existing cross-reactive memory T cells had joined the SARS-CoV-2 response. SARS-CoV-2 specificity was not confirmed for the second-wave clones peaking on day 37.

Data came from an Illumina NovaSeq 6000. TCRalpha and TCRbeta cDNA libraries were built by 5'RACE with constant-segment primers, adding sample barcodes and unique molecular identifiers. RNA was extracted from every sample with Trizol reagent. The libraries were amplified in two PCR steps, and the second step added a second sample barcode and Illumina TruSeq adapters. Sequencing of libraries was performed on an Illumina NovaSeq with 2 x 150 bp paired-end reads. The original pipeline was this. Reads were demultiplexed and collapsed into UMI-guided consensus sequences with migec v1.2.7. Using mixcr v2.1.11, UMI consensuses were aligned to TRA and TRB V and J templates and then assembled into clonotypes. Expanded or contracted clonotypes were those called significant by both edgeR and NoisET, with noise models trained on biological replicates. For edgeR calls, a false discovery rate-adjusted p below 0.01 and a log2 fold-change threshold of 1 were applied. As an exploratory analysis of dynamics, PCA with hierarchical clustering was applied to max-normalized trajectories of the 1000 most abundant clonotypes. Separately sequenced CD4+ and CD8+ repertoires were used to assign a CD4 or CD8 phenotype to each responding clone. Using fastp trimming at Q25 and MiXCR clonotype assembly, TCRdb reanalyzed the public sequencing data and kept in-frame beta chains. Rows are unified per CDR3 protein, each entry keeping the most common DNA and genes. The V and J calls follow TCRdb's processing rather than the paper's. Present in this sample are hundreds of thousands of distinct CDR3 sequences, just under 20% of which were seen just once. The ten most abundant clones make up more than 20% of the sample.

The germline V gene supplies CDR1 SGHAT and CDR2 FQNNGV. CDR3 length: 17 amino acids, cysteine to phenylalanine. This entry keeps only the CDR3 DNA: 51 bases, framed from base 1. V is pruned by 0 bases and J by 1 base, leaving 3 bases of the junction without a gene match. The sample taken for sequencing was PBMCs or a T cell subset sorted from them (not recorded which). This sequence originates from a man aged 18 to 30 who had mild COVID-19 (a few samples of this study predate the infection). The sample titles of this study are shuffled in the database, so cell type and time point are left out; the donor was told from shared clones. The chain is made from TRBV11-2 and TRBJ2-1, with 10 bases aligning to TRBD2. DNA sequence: TGTGCCAGCAGCTTAGAGCTAGCGGGGGTGTCCTACAATGAGCAGTTCTTC. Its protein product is CASSLELAGVSYNEQFF.